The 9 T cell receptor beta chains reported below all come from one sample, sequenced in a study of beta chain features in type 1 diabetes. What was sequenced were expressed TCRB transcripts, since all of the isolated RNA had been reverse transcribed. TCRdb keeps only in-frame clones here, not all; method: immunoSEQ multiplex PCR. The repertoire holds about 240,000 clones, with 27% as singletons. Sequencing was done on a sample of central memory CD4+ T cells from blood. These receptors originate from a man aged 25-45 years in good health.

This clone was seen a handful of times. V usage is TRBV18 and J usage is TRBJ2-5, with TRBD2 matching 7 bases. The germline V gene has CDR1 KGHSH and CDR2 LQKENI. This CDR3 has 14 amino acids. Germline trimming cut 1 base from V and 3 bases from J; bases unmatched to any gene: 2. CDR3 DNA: TGTGCCAGCTCACCACAGGGGAGGGAAGAGACCCAGTACTTC. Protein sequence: CASSPQGREETQYF.

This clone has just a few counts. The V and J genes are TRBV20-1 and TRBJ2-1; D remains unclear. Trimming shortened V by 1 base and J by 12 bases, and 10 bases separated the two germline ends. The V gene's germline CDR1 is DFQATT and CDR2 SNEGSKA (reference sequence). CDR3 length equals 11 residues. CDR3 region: CSARVSAWQFF. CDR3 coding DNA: TGCAGTGCTAGAGTATCGGCATGGCAGTTCTTC.

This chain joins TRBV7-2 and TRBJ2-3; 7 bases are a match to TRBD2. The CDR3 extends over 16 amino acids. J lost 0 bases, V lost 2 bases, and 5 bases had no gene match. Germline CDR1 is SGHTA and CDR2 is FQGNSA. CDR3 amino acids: CASSLSLAESTDTQYF. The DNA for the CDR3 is TGTGCCAGCAGCTTAAGTCTAGCGGAGAGCACAGATACGCAGTATTTT.

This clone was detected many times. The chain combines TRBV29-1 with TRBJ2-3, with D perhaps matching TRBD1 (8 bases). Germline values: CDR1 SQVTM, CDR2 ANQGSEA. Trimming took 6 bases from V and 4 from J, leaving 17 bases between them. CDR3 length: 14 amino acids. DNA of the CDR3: TGCAGCGTCGGACAGGGCGGGGGATCAGATACGCAGTATTTT. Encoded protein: CSVGQGGGSDTQYF.

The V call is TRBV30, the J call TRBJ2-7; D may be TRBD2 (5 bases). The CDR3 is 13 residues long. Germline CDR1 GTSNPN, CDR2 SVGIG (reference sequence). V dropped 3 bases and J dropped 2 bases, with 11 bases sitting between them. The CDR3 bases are TGTGCCTGGAGCCCTTCGAGGGCCTACGAGCAGTACTTC. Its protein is CAWSPSRAYEQYF.

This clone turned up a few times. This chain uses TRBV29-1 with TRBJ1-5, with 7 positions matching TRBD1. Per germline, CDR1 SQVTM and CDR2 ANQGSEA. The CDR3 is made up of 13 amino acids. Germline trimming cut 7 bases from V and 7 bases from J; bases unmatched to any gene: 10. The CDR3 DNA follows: TGCAGCGCCGATACAGGGGCAGGGCAGCCCCAGCATTTT. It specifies CSADTGAGQPQHF.

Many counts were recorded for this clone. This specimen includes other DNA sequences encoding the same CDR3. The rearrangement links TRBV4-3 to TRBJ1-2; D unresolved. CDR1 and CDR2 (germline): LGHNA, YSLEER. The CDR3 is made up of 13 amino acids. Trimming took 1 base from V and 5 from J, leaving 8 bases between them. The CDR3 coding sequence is TGCGCCAGCAGCCAAGGTGGAGTTTATGGCTACACCTTC. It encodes CASSQGGVYGYTF.

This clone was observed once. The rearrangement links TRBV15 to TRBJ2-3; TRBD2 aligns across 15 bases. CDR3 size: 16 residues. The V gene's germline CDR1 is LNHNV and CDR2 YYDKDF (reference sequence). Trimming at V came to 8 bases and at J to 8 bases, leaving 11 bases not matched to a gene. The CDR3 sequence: CATGPGLAGGLGTQYF. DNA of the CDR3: TGTGCCACCGGCCCCGGACTAGCGGGGGGGCTTGGTACGCAGTATTTT.

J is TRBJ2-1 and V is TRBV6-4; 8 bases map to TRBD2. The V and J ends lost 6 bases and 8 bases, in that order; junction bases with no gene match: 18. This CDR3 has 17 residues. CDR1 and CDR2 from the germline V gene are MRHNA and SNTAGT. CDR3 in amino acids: CASRRPKRESRGDEQFF. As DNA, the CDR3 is TGTGCCAGCAGACGACCCAAGCGGGAGTCTAGGGGTGATGAGCAGTTCTTC.